Described below is a single T cell receptor beta chain sequence and its context. Which antigen it targets is not known. No per-base quality is available; no much larger clone lies one base away. The data originate from a study of shared clonotypes between healthy human individuals (dated by TCRdb to 2020 to 2021). Regarding the research as a whole: The cohort comprised two women and a few men aged 18 to 49 years. The study deeply sequenced blood TCR repertoires of about 5 healthy adults to estimate repertoire size and the extent of clonotype sharing between individuals. Per donor, three plates each were used for CD4 naive and CD4 memory, two for CD8 naive, and one for CD8 memory. Between about 0.94 and 8.9 billion PBMCs per donor were obtained by leukapheresis. To increase sequencing depth and limit assay-specific biases, different laboratories used diverse techniques to prepare libraries and sequence TCR repertoires.

Using the deep immunoSEQ assay, multiplex PCR amplified TCR CDR3 regions from genomic DNA. Extracted genomic DNA from each cell subset was distributed evenly across all wells of several immunoSEQ 96-well plates, and each plate was treated as a replicate. For sorted subsets, each replicate PCR was loaded with approximately 200 ng genomic DNA, equivalent to about 30,000 T cell genomes. Purified libraries were quantified with a Qubit 3.0 fluorometer, sized on a Bioanalyzer 2100, and re-quantified with the KAPA Library Quantification kit. Every immunoSEQ 96-well plate was sequenced on a separate single-read 150-cycle Illumina NextSeq 550 flow cell. In the source study's methods: Because the immunoSEQ output held only junctional sequences and lacked quality scores, the filtering could not match the filtering applied to full-length reads. To assign V/J genes and CDR3, sequences were annotated against IMGT germline references using PyIR, a Python wrapper for IgBLAST v1.9. Reads were filtered out if the reads had weak V/J assignments (E-value above 1e-6), no CDR3, stop codons, out-of-frame junctions, or ambiguous translated residues. A V3J clonotype was defined by an identical inferred V gene, J gene, and CDR3 amino acid sequence. Percentage overlap between repertoires was computed as shared unique clonotypes divided by the size of the smaller repertoire. Three approaches were used to assess repertoire richness: RTK rarefaction, the Chao1 estimator, and Recon v2.1 estimates of unobserved clonotypes. Generation probabilities for all TCRbeta clonotypes obtained by the gDNA method from four donors were computed using OLGA. Imported from immuneACCESS, the table was reduced by TCRdb to in-frame sequences with V and J called. These copies leave out some clones; in studies compared against another copy, an unresolved V gene accounts for under half, and the cause of the remainder is not known. V, J and clone size were drawn from that table, and D and trimming were deduced from the DNA. The sample table records around 720,000 clones; around 73% of these occur just once. Of the sample, around 1.7% falls within the top ten clones.

For CDR1 and CDR2, the germline V gene lists SGHRS and YFSETQ. Including the terminal cysteine and phenylalanine, the CDR3 comprises 14 residues. Here the CDR3 DNA is all that survives: 42 bases in frame from base 1. V and J lose 0 bases and 5 bases, and a span of 11 bases separates them. Healthy HIV-negative adults with no recently reported acute infections or vaccinations were included as donors. Every donor was a Caucasian adult residing in Nashville, Tennessee, USA. CD4+ T cells were enriched by magnetic negative selection; naive cells were then positively selected on CD45RA, and the negative fraction formed the memory subset. Blood was obtained by leukapheresis, after which PBMCs were separated by Ficoll-Histopaque density gradient centrifugation and cryopreserved in liquid nitrogen vapor phase. Analytical flow cytometry was used to check the purity and quantity of each magnetically sorted T cell population. From each sorted fraction, genomic DNA was isolated and quantified by UV absorbance on a Nanodrop 2000c.

Overall study outcomes, separate from this receptor: Incomplete sequencing was indicated by rarefaction of sorted-subset datasets, despite the large sequencing depth. Sampling was restricted to blood, and TCR repertoires in tissue are likely to differ from TCR repertoires in blood. Compared with non-shared clonotypes, clonotypes shared by all four sorted-subset donors had higher generation probabilities. Estimated clonotype richness was generally larger for naive than for memory subsets. Because the study included a small number of donors, the genetic and exposure-history diversity represented was limited. When a handful of donors were compared, the shared fraction of clonotypes was around 5.1% for naive CD4, roughly 3.4% for naive CD8, 2% to 2.5% for memory CD4, and around 0.37% for memory CD8. Based on pairwise subsampling, the degree of clonotype sharing among donors was expected to be affected by sequencing depth.

The clonotype originates from a woman aged 25 to 39 in good health. Material: memory CD4+ T cells sorted from blood. The cell subset or site label on this specimen signifies: CD45RA-negative fraction. This receptor chain uses TRBV5-1 and TRBJ1-1; no D gene is confidently identified. At the DNA level, the sequence is TGCGCCAGCAGCTTGGCAGGAGGTTGGACTGAAGCTTTCTTT. The resulting protein is CASSLAGGWTEAFF.